The 16 T cell receptor beta chains below come from one sample, sequenced in a study of identical twins. TCRdb redid the calling of the 5' RACE reads with MiXCR, one entry per CDR3 protein. This sample yields 700,000 to 950,000 distinct CDR3 sequences, of which 12% are seen a single time; 1.5% to 2% belongs to the top ten. The sample also formed part of further work on yellow fever vaccine responses in identical twins.

The source material was PBMCs. These receptor sequences come from a woman between 18 and 29 years old in good health.

This clonotype was counted between two and nine times. This chain links TRBV15 with TRBJ1-2; D ambiguous. This CDR3 has 13 residues. From germline, CDR1 is LNHNV and CDR2 YYDKDF (reference sequence). V lost 5 bases, J lost 4 bases, and 11 bases lay in between. Here the CDR3 reads CATSYGSGYGYTF. CDR3 coding DNA: TGTGCCACCAGCTACGGGAGCGGCTATGGCTACACCTTC.

This clonotype has just a few counts. This chain joins TRBV5-1 and TRBJ2-1, with D unclear. CDR1 is SGHRS and CDR2 is YFSETQ in the germline V gene. V lost 0 bases to trimming and J lost 8 bases, with 12 bases between them. The CDR3 totals 14 residues. The CDR3 DNA sequence: TGCGCCAGCAGCTTGGCCTATAGTGAGGATGAGCAGTTCTTC. This codes for CASSLAYSEDEQFF.

The chain carries TRBV6-1 and TRBJ2-1; D unresolved. Germline-derived CDR1 and CDR2 are MNHNS and SASEGT. This CDR3 is built from 13 residues. Deletions cut 6 bases from V and 6 bases from J, with 12 bases between. CDR3 loop: CASSSPTLNEQFF. CDR3 nucleotide sequence: TGTGCCAGCAGCTCGCCGACCCTCAATGAGCAGTTCTTC.

The rearrangement uses TRBV6-6 and TRBJ1-4; 8 bases align to TRBD1. CDR1 and CDR2 (germline): MNHNY, SVGAGI (reference sequence). CDR3 length: 13 residues. The V segment lost 6 bases and the J segment 5 bases; nucleotides outside the gene matches: 2. For the CDR3, the DNA is TGTGCCAGCAGGGACAGGGAAAATGAAAAACTGTTTTTT. Protein product: CASRDRENEKLFF.

In this sample, this clonotype turned up a few times. This sequence joins TRBV2 and TRBJ2-5; possible D gene TRBD2, 5 bases. The CDR3 runs 14 residues. Germline CDR1 reads SNHLY; CDR2 reads FYNNEI. The ends were cut back, 4 bases at V and 2 bases at J, with 11 bases in the middle. Written as DNA, the CDR3 is TGTGCCAGCAGTGGACGGGGTTTTCAAGAGACCCAGTACTTC. This gives the protein CASSGRGFQETQYF. Looking up the rest from reference TRBV2 and TRBJ2-5 gives the full variable domain: EPEVTQTPSHQVTQMGQEVILRCVPISNHLYFYWYRQILGQKVEFLVSFYNNEISEKSEIFDDQFSVERPDGSNFTLKIRSTKLEDSAMYFCASSGRGFQETQYFGPGTRLLVL.

This clonotype was counted ten times or more. The V and J genes are TRBV6-1 and TRBJ1-5; D is perhaps TRBD1 (5 bases). V gave up 6 bases and J gave up 3 bases, with 12 bases separating them. The CDR3 consists of 14 residues. CDR1 is MNHNS and CDR2 is SASEGT in the germline V gene. CDR3 sequence reads: CASSSTAYNQPQHF. The DNA for the CDR3 is TGTGCCAGCAGCTCGACAGCCTACAATCAGCCCCAGCATTTT.

This clonotype has ten or more counts. The chain employs TRBV10-3 and TRBJ1-2, with D uncertain. The CDR3 is made up of 13 amino acids. Looked up from germline, CDR1 is ENHRY and CDR2 is SYGVKD. Trimming stripped 0 bases from V and 5 bases from J, with 7 bases between. DNA of the CDR3: TGTGCCATCAGTGAGTCTAAGGAGTATGGCTACACCTTC. Protein sequence: CAISESKEYGYTF.

This clonotype has more than one count but fewer than ten. The chain uses TRBV4-1 and TRBJ2-7, with a tentative D call TRBD1 (6 bases). V was trimmed by 6 bases and J by 2 bases, leaving 14 bases between them. This CDR3 has 14 amino acids. From germline, CDR1 is MGHRA and CDR2 YSYEKL. The CDR3 loop is CASSPSGTTYEQYV. For the CDR3, the DNA is TGCGCCAGCAGTCCGTCGGGGACAACCTACGAGCAGTACGTC.

This clonotype was counted only a few times. V and J are TRBV20-1 and TRBJ2-2; TRBD2 might be the D (6 bases). V lost 7 bases and J 1 base, leaving 7 bases between the germline ends. Germline V lookup: CDR1 DFQATT, CDR2 SNEGSKA (reference sequence). CDR3 length: 12 amino acids. The CDR3: CSGRGNTGELFF. In nucleotides, the CDR3 is TGCAGTGGGCGGGGGAACACCGGGGAGCTGTTTTTT.

This clonotype showed up just a few times. The junction differs from germline at one of its ends, possibly a read error. The rearrangement uses TRBV3-1 and TRBJ2-4; maybe TRBD2 (6 bases). Per germline, CDR1 LGHDT and CDR2 YNNKEL (reference sequence). This CDR3 is built from 16 residues. CDR3 sequence: CANSDVAAEPKNIQYF. Here the CDR3 DNA reads TGTGCCAACAGCGACGTAGCGGCGGAGCCCAAAAACATTCAGTACTTC. The full variable domain, in which reference TRBV3-1 and TRBJ2-4 provide the parts outside the CDR3, is DTAVSQTPKYLVTQMGNDKSIKCEQNLGHDTMYWYKQDSKKFLKIMFSYNNKELIINETVPNRFSPKSPDKAHLNLHINSLELGDSAVYFCANSDVAAEPKNIQYFGAGTRLSVL.

This clonotype was counted at least ten times. The rearrangement links TRBV6-2 or TRBV6-3 to TRBJ2-7; D unclear. The CDR3 loop spans 12 amino acids. The ends were cut back, 5 bases at V and 5 bases at J, with 10 bases in the middle. The V gene's germline CDR1 is MNHEY and CDR2 SVGEGT. The CDR3 spells CASSTRNHEQYV. The CDR3 DNA reads as TGTGCCAGCAGTACGCGGAACCACGAGCAGTACGTC.

J is TRBJ1-2 and V is TRBV4-2, with D hard to call. This CDR3 has 17 amino acids. V dropped 1 base and J dropped 3 bases, with 18 bases sitting between them. The V gene's germline CDR1 is LGHNA and CDR2 YNFKEQ. Here the CDR3 DNA reads TGTGCCAGCAGCCAAGCCGGCAGGACTTACTTCTACTATGGCTACACCTTC. Protein product: CASSQAGRTYFYYGYTF.

Only a few counts were recorded for this clonotype. V usage is TRBV27 and J usage is TRBJ1-5; D gene ambiguous. The CDR3 sequence is 16 residues long. Trimming left V 6 bases short and J 5 bases short, with 20 bases between. Germline assignment: CDR1 MNHEY and CDR2 SMNVEV (reference sequence). The CDR3 here is CASSPASGRSDQPQHF. The CDR3 region has the DNA TGTGCCAGCAGCCCCGCGTCTGGGAGATCGGATCAGCCCCAGCATTTT.

This clonotype occurred many times. The chain joins TRBV28 to TRBJ2-7, with D possibly TRBD2 on 7 matching bases. Germline CDR1 and CDR2: MDHEN and SYDVKM. The V and J ends lost 1 base and 6 bases respectively, with 13 bases between them. There are 14 residues in the CDR3. CDR3 bases: TGTGCCAGCAGTTTATCCGGGGGGCAGGGCGAGCAGTACTTC. Protein product: CASSLSGGQGEQYF.

The chain carries TRBV5-1 and TRBJ2-1, with 13 nucleotides matching TRBD2. Germline-derived CDR1 and CDR2 are SGHRS and YFSETQ. With 0 bases clipped from V and 12 bases from J, the junction kept 9 bases outside the gene matches. This CDR3 region has 16 residues. Here the CDR3 reads CASSLAWTSGGVWQFF. CDR3 DNA sequence: TGCGCCAGCAGCTTGGCTTGGACTAGCGGGGGAGTTTGGCAGTTCTTC.

This clonotype has at least ten counts. The chain has TRBV7-9 and TRBJ2-3, with D perhaps TRBD1 (6 bases). The germline V and J ends were trimmed by 4 bases and 3 bases, with 11 bases remaining between them. This CDR3 contains 14 residues. Germline V gene data show CDR1 as SEHNR and CDR2 as FQNEAQ (reference sequence). CDR3 region: CASSSSRGTDTQYF. CDR3 bases: TGTGCCAGCAGCTCCAGCAGGGGAACAGATACGCAGTATTTT.